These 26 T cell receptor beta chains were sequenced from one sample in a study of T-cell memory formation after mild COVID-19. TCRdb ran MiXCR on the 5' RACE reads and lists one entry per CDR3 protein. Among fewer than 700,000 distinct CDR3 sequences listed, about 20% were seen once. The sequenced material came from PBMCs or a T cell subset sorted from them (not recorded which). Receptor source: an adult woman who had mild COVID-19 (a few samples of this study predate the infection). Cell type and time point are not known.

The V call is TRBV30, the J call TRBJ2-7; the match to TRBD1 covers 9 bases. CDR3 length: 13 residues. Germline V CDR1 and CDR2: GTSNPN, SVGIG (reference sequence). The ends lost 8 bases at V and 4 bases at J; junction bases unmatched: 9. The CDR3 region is CAGTGTGKYEQYF. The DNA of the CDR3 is TGTGCCGGTACCGGGACAGGGAAGTACGAGCAGTACTTC. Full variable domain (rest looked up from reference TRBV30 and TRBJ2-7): SQTIHQWPATLVQPVGSPLSLECTVEGTSNPNLYWYRQAAGRGLQLLFYSVGIGQISSEVPQNLSASRPQDRQFILSSKKLLLSDSGFYLCAGTGTGKYEQYFGPGTRLTVT.

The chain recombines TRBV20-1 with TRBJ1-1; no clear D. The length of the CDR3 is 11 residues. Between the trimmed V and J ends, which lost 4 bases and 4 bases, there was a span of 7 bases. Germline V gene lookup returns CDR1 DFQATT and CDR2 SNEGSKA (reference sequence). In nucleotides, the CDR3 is TGCAGTGCTACAGTTGGCACTGAAGCTTTCTTT. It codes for CSATVGTEAFF.

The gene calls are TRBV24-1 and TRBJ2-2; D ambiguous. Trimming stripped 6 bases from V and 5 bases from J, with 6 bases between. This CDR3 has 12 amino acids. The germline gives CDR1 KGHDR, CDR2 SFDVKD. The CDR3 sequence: CATSPGTGELFF. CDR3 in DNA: TGTGCCACCAGTCCCGGGACCGGGGAGCTGTTTTTT.

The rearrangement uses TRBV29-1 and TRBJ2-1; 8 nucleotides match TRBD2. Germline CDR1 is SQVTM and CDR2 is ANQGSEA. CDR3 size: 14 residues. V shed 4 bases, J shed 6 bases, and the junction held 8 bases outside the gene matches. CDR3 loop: CSVGLGLALNEQFF. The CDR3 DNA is TGCAGCGTTGGCCTAGGACTAGCCCTCAATGAGCAGTTCTTC.

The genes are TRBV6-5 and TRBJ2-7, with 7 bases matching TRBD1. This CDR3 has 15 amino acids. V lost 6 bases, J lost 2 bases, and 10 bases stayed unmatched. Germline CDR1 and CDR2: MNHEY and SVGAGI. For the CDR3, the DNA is TGTGCCAGCAGATTCCGACAGGGTGGAACCTACGAGCAGTACTTC. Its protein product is CASRFRQGGTYEQYF.

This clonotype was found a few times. The CDR3 protein is CASSAGTAYPYEQYF. DNA of the CDR3: TGTGCCAGCAGCGCCGGGACAGCATATCCCTACGAGCAGTACTTC. The chain employs TRBV12-3 or TRBV12-4 and TRBJ2-7, with TRBD1 identical over 7 bases. The CDR3 covers 15 residues. With 6 bases clipped from V and 2 bases from J, the junction kept 10 bases outside the gene matches.

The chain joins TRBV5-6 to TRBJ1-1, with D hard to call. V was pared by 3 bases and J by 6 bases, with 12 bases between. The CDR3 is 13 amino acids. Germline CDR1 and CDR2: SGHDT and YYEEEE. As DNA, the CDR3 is TGTGCCAGCAGCTCACTTTACCCCCCTGAAGCTTTCTTT. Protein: CASSSLYPPEAFF. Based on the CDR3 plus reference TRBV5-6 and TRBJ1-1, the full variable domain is DAGVTQSPTHLIKTRGQQVTLRCSPKSGHDTVSWYQQALGQGPQFIFQYYEEEERQRGNFPDRFSGHQFPNYSSELNVNALLLGDSALYLCASSSLYPPEAFFGQGTRLTVV.

This CDR3 is CASSKPGSANEQFF. Here the CDR3 DNA reads TGCGCCAGCAGTAAACCGGGCTCAGCAAATGAGCAGTTCTTC. The chain links TRBV5-1 to TRBJ2-1, with D uncertain. The germline V and J ends were trimmed by 5 bases and 7 bases, with 16 bases remaining between them. CDR3 length: 14 amino acids. Germline V gene sequence: CDR1 SGHRS, CDR2 YFSETQ.

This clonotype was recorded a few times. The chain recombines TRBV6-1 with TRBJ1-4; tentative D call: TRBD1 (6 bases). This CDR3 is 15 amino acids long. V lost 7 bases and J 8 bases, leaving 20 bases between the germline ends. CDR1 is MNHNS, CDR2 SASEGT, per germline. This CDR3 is CASIGSGVGPEKLFF. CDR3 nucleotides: TGTGCCAGCATTGGTTCAGGGGTCGGGCCGGAAAAACTGTTTTTT.

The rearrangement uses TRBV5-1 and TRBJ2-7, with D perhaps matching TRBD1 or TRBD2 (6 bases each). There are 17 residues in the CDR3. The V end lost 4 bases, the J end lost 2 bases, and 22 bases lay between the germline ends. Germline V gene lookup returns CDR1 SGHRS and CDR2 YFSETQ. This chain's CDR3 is CASSLRKGGGGAYEQYF. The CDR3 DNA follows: TGCGCCAGCAGCCTCCGGAAGGGGGGCGGAGGGGCCTACGAGCAGTACTTC. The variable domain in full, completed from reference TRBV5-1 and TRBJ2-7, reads KAGVTQTPRYLIKTRGQQVTLSCSPISGHRSVSWYQQTPGQGLQFLFEYFSETQRNKGNFPGRFSGRQFSNSRSEMNVSTLELGDSALYLCASSLRKGGGGAYEQYFGPGTRLTVT.

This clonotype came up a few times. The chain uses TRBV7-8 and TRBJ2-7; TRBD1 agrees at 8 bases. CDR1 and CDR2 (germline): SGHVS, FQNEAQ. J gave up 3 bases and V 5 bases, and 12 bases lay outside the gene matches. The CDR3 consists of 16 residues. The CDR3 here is CASSPFRMDRDYEQYF. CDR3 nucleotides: TGTGCCAGCAGCCCTTTCAGGATGGACAGGGACTACGAGCAGTACTTC.

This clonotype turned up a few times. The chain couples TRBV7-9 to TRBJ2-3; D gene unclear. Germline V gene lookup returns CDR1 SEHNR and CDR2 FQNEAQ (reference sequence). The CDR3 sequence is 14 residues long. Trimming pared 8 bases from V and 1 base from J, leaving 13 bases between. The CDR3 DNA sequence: TGTGCCAGCCACCCACTCCCCCGCACAGATACGCAGTATTTT. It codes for CASHPLPRTDTQYF.

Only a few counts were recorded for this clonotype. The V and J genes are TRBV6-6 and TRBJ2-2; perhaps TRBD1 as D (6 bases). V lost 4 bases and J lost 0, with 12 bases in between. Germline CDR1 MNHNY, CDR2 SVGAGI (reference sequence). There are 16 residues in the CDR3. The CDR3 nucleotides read TGTGCCAGCAGTTCTCCGGGACACGCGAACACCGGGGAGCTGTTTTTT. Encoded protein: CASSSPGHANTGELFF.

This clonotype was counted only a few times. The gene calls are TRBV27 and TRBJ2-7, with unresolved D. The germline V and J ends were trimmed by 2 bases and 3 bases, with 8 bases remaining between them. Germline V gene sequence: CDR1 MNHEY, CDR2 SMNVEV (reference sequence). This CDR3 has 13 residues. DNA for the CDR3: TGTGCCAGCAGTTTAGCACAGAACTACGAGCAGTACTTC. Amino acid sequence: CASSLAQNYEQYF.

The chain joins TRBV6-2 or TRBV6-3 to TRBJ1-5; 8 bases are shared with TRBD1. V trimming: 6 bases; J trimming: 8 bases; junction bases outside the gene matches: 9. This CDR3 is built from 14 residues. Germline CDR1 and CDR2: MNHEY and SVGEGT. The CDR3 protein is CASRDWTGPEPQHF. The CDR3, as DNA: TGTGCCAGCAGGGATTGGACAGGGCCGGAGCCCCAGCATTTT.

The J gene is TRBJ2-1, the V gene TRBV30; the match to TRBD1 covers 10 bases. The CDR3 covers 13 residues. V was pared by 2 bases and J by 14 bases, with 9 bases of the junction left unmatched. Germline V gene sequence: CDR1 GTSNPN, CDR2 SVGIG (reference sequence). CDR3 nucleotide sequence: TGTGCCTGGAGTCCCTCAACCGGGACAGGGGAGTTCTTC. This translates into CAWSPSTGTGEFF.

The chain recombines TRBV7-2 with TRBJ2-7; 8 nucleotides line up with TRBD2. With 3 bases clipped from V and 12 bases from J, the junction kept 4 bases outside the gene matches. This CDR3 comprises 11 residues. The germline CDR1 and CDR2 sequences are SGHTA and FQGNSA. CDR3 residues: CASSFQREWYF. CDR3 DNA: TGTGCCAGCAGCTTCCAGCGGGAGTGGTACTTC.

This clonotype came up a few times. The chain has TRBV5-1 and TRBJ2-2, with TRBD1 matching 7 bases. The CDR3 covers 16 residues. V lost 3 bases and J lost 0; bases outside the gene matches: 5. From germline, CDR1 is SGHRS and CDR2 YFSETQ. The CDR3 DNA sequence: TGCGCCAGCAGCTCGTACGGGACAGCGAACACCGGGGAGCTGTTTTTT. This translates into CASSSYGTANTGELFF.

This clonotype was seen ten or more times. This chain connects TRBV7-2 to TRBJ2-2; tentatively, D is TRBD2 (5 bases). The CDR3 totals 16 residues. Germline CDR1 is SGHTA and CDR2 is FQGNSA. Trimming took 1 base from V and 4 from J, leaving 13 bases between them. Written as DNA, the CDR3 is TGTGCCAGCAGCTTAGAACCGGGATCCCGCACCGGGGAGCTGTTTTTT. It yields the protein CASSLEPGSRTGELFF.

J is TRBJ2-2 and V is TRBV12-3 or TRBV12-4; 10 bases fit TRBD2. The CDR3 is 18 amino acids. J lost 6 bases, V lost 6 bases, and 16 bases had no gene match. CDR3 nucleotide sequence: TGTGCCAGCAGACCCCCCGGGAAGAGCGGGGGGGCCCCCGGGGAGCTGTTTTTT. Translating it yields CASRPPGKSGGAPGELFF.

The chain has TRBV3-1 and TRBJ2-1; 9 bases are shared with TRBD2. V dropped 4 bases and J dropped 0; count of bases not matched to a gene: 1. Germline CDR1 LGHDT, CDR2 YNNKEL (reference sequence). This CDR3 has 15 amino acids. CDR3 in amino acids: CASSRLAASYNEQFF. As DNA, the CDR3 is TGTGCCAGCAGCCGACTAGCGGCCTCCTACAATGAGCAGTTCTTC.

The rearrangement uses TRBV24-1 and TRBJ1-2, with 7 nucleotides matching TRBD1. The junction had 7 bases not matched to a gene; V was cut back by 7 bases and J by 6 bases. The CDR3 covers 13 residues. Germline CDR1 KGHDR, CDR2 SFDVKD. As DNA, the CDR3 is TGTGCCACCAGCCGCGGACAGGCAGATGGCTACACCTTC. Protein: CATSRGQADGYTF.

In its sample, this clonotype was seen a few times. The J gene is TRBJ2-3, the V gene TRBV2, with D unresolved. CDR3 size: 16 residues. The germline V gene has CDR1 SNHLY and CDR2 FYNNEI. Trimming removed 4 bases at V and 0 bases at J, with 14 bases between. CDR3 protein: CASSGSKRVSTDTQYF. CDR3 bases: TGTGCCAGCAGTGGGAGTAAGCGAGTAAGCACAGATACGCAGTATTTT.

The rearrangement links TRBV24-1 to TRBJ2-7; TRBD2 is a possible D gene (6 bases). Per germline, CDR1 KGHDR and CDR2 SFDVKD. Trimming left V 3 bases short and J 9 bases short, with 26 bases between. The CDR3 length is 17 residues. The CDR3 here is CATSDPHSGTKITRQYF. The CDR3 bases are TGTGCCACCAGTGATCCCCATAGCGGAACCAAGATTACGCGGCAGTACTTC.

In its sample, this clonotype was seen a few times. CDR3 coding DNA: TGTGCTAGTGGGGGAAGCTCCTACGAGCAGTACTTC. This sequence encodes CASGGSSYEQYF. The V call is TRBV12-5, the J call TRBJ2-7; D is unresolved. The CDR3 consists of 12 residues. V shed 6 bases and J shed 0 bases, with 6 bases lying between them. Germline values: CDR1 LGHNT, CDR2 FRNRAP.

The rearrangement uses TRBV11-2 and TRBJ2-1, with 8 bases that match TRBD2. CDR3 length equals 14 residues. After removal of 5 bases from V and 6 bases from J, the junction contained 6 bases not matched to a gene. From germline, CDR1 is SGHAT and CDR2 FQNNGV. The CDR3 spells CASSLGLALNEQFF. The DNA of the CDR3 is TGTGCCAGCAGCCTCGGACTAGCTCTCAATGAGCAGTTCTTC.